These 23 T cell receptor beta chains originate from one sample sequenced in a study of response to subunit inactivated influenza vaccine. TCRdb redid the calling of the RT-PCR reads with MiXCR, one entry per CDR3 protein. This sample has more than 450,000 distinct CDR3 sequences; approximately 7.7% occur once, and the top ten carry roughly 13%. The sample here was PBMCs from blood, taken about 23 months after vaccination. The receptors stem from a man aged 45-69 years who received an inactivated influenza vaccine.

This rearrangement joins TRBV7-2 to TRBJ2-5; D not resolved. The CDR3 extends over 11 amino acids. The germline V gene has CDR1 SGHTA and CDR2 FQGNSA. The V end was cut by 0 bases, the J end by 14 bases, with 10 bases between. The CDR3 sequence: CASSLAAIVYF. CDR3 DNA: TGTGCCAGCAGCTTAGCCGCCATAGTTTACTTC.

The chain uses TRBV7-3 and TRBJ2-3; D unclear. This CDR3 comprises 13 residues. Trimming took 0 bases from V and 5 from J, leaving 6 bases between them. Germline V gives CDR1 SGHTA, CDR2 FQGTGA. The CDR3 protein is CASSLTWEDTQYF. CDR3 sequence (DNA): TGTGCCAGCAGCTTAACGTGGGAAGATACGCAGTATTTT.

This clonotype appeared a few times. The J gene is TRBJ2-7, the V gene TRBV20-1; D is possibly TRBD2 (6 bases). Germline CDR1 DFQATT, CDR2 SNEGSKA (reference sequence). Trimming left V 2 bases short and J 2 bases short, with 7 bases between. The CDR3 runs to 12 residues. The CDR3 here is CSARRTTYEQYF. The DNA of the CDR3 is TGCAGTGCTAGACGGACTACCTACGAGCAGTACTTC.

This clonotype was observed at least ten times. Germline and junction disagree at one end, which may indicate a read error. The V gene is TRBV7-2, the J gene TRBJ1-1; possibly TRBD1 for D (5 bases). CDR1 and CDR2 (germline): SGHTA, FQGNSA. The CDR3 has 17 residues. The CDR3 protein is CASSPEGVGVLKTEAFF. The CDR3 nucleotides are TGTGCCAGCAGCCCCGAAGGGGTGGGGGTCCTGAAAACTGAAGCTTTCTTT.

A few counts support this clonotype. A read error may be the cause here, since a much bigger clone is one base away. The genes are TRBV27 and TRBJ2-5, with D unclear. The germline V gene encodes CDR1 MNHEY and CDR2 SMNVEV (reference sequence). The CDR3 spans 13 residues. Trimming pared 2 bases from V and 0 bases from J, leaving 4 bases between. CDR3 region: CASSLMYQETQYF. The CDR3 nucleotides read TGTGCCAGCAGTTTAATGTACCAAGAGACCCAGTACTTC.

The chain recombines TRBV27 with TRBJ2-7, with TRBD1 matching 9 bases. The V gene end was trimmed by 1 base and the J gene end by 3 bases; junction bases not matched to a gene: 4. The germline V gene has CDR1 MNHEY and CDR2 SMNVEV (reference sequence). This CDR3 is built from 15 residues. DNA of the CDR3: TGTGCCAGCAGTTTATACCCGGGACAGGGCTACGAGCAGTACTTC. It translates to CASSLYPGQGYEQYF.

This clonotype appeared a few times. The V gene is TRBV3-1, the J gene TRBJ2-7; 7 bases map to TRBD1. Trimming cost V 5 bases and J 1 base; bases outside gene matches: 8. This CDR3 contains 15 residues. Germline assignment: CDR1 LGHDT and CDR2 YNNKEL (reference sequence). The CDR3 reads CASSNYRTGSYEQYF. Written as DNA, the CDR3 is TGTGCCAGCAGCAACTATAGGACAGGATCCTACGAGCAGTACTTC.

This clonotype was recorded a few times. The gene calls are TRBV12-3 or TRBV12-4 and TRBJ1-1; tentatively, D is TRBD1 (5 bases). CDR3 length: 16 amino acids. Between the trimmed V and J ends, which lost 6 bases and 3 bases, there was a span of 20 bases. The CDR3 loop reads CASSPGDGERDTEAFF. In DNA form, the CDR3 reads TGTGCCAGCAGCCCGGGGGACGGAGAGAGAGACACTGAAGCTTTCTTT.

This clonotype occurred many times. The chain employs TRBV12-3 or TRBV12-4 and TRBJ1-6; 10 bases fit TRBD1. Unmatched junction bases numbered 8, after V lost 8 bases and J lost 7 bases. The CDR3 covers 15 residues. Here the CDR3 DNA reads TGTGCCAGCCGCTACTCGGACAGGGGGAATTCACCCCTCCACTTT. It is translated as CASRYSDRGNSPLHF.

This clonotype has just a few counts. This chain links TRBV23-1 with TRBJ2-7, with D tentatively TRBD1 (6 bases). TRBV23-1 belongs to the ORF category, with a function that is uncertain. This CDR3 region has 14 residues. Trimming shortened V by 4 bases and J by 3 bases, and 13 bases separated the two germline ends. The CDR3 bases are TGCGCCAGCAGTCCCCGGCACAGGGACTACGAGCAGTACTTC. This gives the protein CASSPRHRDYEQYF.

The rearrangement uses TRBV30 and TRBJ2-1; D might be TRBD2 (6 bases). In germline, CDR1 is GTSNPN, CDR2 SVGIG (reference sequence). This CDR3 spans 14 amino acids. The germline V and J ends were trimmed by 3 bases and 4 bases, with 13 bases remaining between them. The CDR3 DNA follows: TGTGCCTGGAGGGCCGAGCGGGTTTACAATGAGCAGTTCTTC. This translates into CAWRAERVYNEQFF. Full variable domain (remainder filled in from reference TRBV30 and TRBJ2-1): SQTIHQWPATLVQPVGSPLSLECTVEGTSNPNLYWYRQAAGRGLQLLFYSVGIGQISSEVPQNLSASRPQDRQFILSSKKLLLSDSGFYLCAWRAERVYNEQFFGPGTRLTVL.

The chain carries TRBV20-1 and TRBJ2-1; D not certain. Germline values: CDR1 DFQATT, CDR2 SNEGSKA (reference sequence). The CDR3 runs to 13 residues. Deletions cut 3 bases from V and 4 bases from J, with 10 bases between. CDR3 loop: CSARPRRYNEQFF. The CDR3 DNA follows: TGCAGTGCTAGGCCAAGACGGTACAATGAGCAGTTCTTC.

The V gene is TRBV27, the J gene TRBJ2-1; D might be TRBD2 (6 bases). CDR3 length equals 16 residues. The germline V and J ends were trimmed by 1 base and 5 bases, with 15 bases remaining between them. Germline CDR1 MNHEY, CDR2 SMNVEV (reference sequence). The CDR3 sequence is CASSLLSAGVNNEQFF. CDR3 nucleotides: TGTGCCAGCAGTTTATTATCAGCGGGTGTCAACAATGAGCAGTTCTTC.

About this clonotype itself: The conserved phenylalanine or tryptophan is not found at the CDR3 terminus, so this likely reflects a read error. This chain joins TRBV6-5 and TRBJ1-2; 8 bases line up with TRBD1. After removal of 2 bases from V and 6 bases from J, the junction contained 5 bases not matched to a gene. The CDR3 extends over 14 amino acids. Germline lookup yields CDR1 MNHEY and CDR2 SVGAGI. The CDR3 sequence is CASSYRGQGNGYTV. The CDR3 DNA follows: TGTGCCAGCAGTTACAGAGGACAGGGAAATGGCTACACCGTC.

V and J are TRBV29-1 and TRBJ2-5; 7 positions match TRBD2. The J segment lost 6 bases and the V segment lost 7 bases, leaving 14 bases of the junction unmatched. Germline CDR1 SQVTM, CDR2 ANQGSEA. The CDR3 has 14 residues. CDR3 DNA sequence: TGCAGCGGTGGAGGGGAGAGCGGGACGCAGACCCAGTACTTC. Protein: CSGGGESGTQTQYF.

This clonotype was detected ten times or more. The rearrangement joins TRBV28 to TRBJ2-2; 8 nucleotides match TRBD1. V gave up 3 bases and J gave up 3 bases; unmatched junction bases: 6. The CDR3 is 16 amino acids. Germline V gene sequence: CDR1 MDHEN, CDR2 SYDVKM. The DNA for the CDR3 is TGTGCCAGCAGTTTCGGACAGGGTAGGGACACCGGGGAGCTGTTTTTT. This encodes CASSFGQGRDTGELFF.

With regard to this clonotype: A junction boundary mismatches the germline segment, possibly from a read error. The J gene is TRBJ2-7, the V gene TRBV3-1; possibly TRBD1 or TRBD2 for D (5 bases each). This CDR3 contains 13 residues. In germline, CDR1 is LGHDT, CDR2 YNNKEL (reference sequence). The CDR3 coding sequence is TGTGCCAGCAGCGCTTCCTACGGGGCCCGATGCGACTTC. Translating it yields CASSASYGARCDF.

This clonotype has only a few counts. This chain connects TRBV10-3 to TRBJ2-5; D ambiguous. The V end lost 2 bases, the J end lost 2 bases, and 6 bases lay between the germline ends. Germline V gene lookup returns CDR1 ENHRY and CDR2 SYGVKD. The CDR3 is 13 amino acids. This chain's CDR3 is CAISEIAQETQYF. In DNA form, the CDR3 reads TGTGCCATCAGTGAGATCGCACAAGAGACCCAGTACTTC.

This clonotype was seen only a few times. V is TRBV7-8 and J is TRBJ1-2, with 8 bases aligning to TRBD1. Germline V gene sequence: CDR1 SGHVS, CDR2 FQNEAQ. V dropped 4 bases and J dropped 0; count of bases not matched to a gene: 1. The CDR3 sequence is 14 residues long. CDR3 residues: CASSSTGANYGYTF. CDR3 DNA: TGTGCCAGCAGCTCGACAGGGGCTAACTATGGCTACACCTTC.

The J gene is TRBJ2-1, the V gene TRBV21-1; no DNA check was done on the table's D call, TRBD2. TRBV21-1 is a pseudogene locus. CDR3 size: 17 residues. This chain's CDR3 is CASSKRTSGGFYNEQFF. For the CDR3, the DNA is TGTGCCAGCAGCAAGCGCACTAGCGGGGGGTTCTACAATGAGCAGTTCTTC.

This clonotype was seen only a few times. V is TRBV5-1 and J is TRBJ2-7; D possibly matches TRBD1 or TRBD2 (5 bases each). Trimming took off 4 bases at V and 4 bases at J, with 15 bases between the two ends. CDR1 and CDR2 (germline): SGHRS, YFSETQ. The CDR3 covers 14 residues. CDR3 region: CASSGDQPLYEQYF. In DNA, the CDR3 is TGCGCCAGCAGCGGGGACCAGCCATTATACGAGCAGTACTTC.

This chain connects TRBV7-2 to TRBJ1-1; possibly TRBD1 for D (5 bases). The CDR3 is made up of 15 amino acids. Germline V gene lookup returns CDR1 SGHTA and CDR2 FQGNSA. Trimming took 1 base from V and 0 from J, leaving 9 bases between them. For the CDR3, the DNA is TGTGCCAGCAGCTTAGGAACGACAGTGAACACTGAAGCTTTCTTT. Residues: CASSLGTTVNTEAFF.

This clonotype was observed at least ten times. The CDR3: CSVVTQGSGELFF. CDR3 bases: TGCAGCGTGGTCACACAGGGATCCGGGGAGCTGTTTTTT. The rearrangement links TRBV29-1 to TRBJ2-2, with a possible D match to TRBD1 (6 bases). The CDR3 extends over 13 amino acids. CDR1 and CDR2 from the germline V gene are SQVTM and ANQGSEA. The V end lost 6 bases, the J end lost 6 bases, and 14 bases lay between the germline ends.